The 2 T cell receptor beta chains listed next were all sequenced from one sample in a study of T cells in Graves' hyperthyroidism and ophthalmopathy (dated by TCRdb to the late 2010s). Receptor amplification or capture employed multiplex PCR. The listed sequencing device is Illumina HiSeq 2000. TCR beta CDR3 regions were amplified from RNA transcripts. The TCR CDR3 was subjected to a first round of RT-PCR using the HTBI primer set and the Qiagen OneStep RT-PCR kit. The raw public data were reprocessed by TCRdb itself: fastp quality trimming at Q25, MiXCR clonotype calling, in-frame beta chains only. Here each entry gathers all rows of one CDR3 protein and keeps the most common genes and DNA. The sample table shows about 740,000 distinct CDR3 sequences, and around 13% are seen once. The biggest ten clones account for around 9.6% of the sample. Source material: blood. These receptors originate from a woman aged 18-29 years with Graves' hyperthyroidism.

This clonotype was seen at least ten times. This sequence joins TRBV2 and TRBJ1-1; no definite D call. Germline loops: CDR1 SNHLY, CDR2 FYNNEI. Trimming left V 3 bases short and J 0 bases short, with 11 bases between. CDR3 length equals 15 residues. The chain's CDR3 is CASSDRGLLNTEAFF. CDR3 sequence (DNA): TGTGCCAGCAGTGATCGTGGACTCTTGAACACTGAAGCTTTCTTT.

There are many counts of this clonotype. J is TRBJ2-1 and V is TRBV6-2 or TRBV6-3; 9 bases are a match to TRBD2. Germline trimming cut 2 bases from V and 7 bases from J; bases unmatched to any gene: 9. There are 16 residues in the CDR3. Per germline, CDR1 MNHEY and CDR2 SVGEGT. Here the CDR3 DNA reads TGTGCCAGCAGTTACGGCCGGCGGGAGGGCCGGAATGAGCAGTTCTTC. It translates to CASSYGRREGRNEQFF.